These T cell receptor beta chains were read from a single sample in a study of CD8+ T cells in alopecia areata. Measured with immunoSEQ multiplex PCR; TCRdb has only the in-frame clones, and not every one. The sample includes more than 100,000 clones, about 50% of them seen just once. Specimen: CD4+ T cells sorted from blood, collected at week 4, from a patient treated with tofacitinib. These TCRs come from a human donor with alopecia areata. CDR3s include the opening cysteine and the closing phenylalanine or tryptophan. Fields, in order: J gene, V gene, clone size, D gene, CDR3 protein, CDR3 DNA. A D gene is named only where the DNA matches it firmly. A clone size is listed for some rows: how often the clone was seen (once, few, many), or a class if it is expanded.

TRBJ2-7 TRBV5-1 . TRBD1 CASSSSGTGYYEQYF TGCGCCAGCAGCTCTTCCGGGACAGGGTACTACGAGCAGTACTTC
TRBJ2-3 TRBV4-1 . TRBD2 CASSQGLASGRGLDTQYF TGCGCCAGCAGCCAAGGATTGGCTAGCGGGAGGGGATTAGATACGCAGTATTTT
TRBJ2-2 TRBV6-1 once . CASSGRWWGSGTGELFF TGTGCCAGCAGTGGACGGTGGTGGGGAAGCGGCACCGGGGAGCTGTTTTTT
TRBJ2-7 TRBV7-2 . . CASSLVTGSQYF TGTGCCAGCAGCTTAGTTACGGGTTCGCAGTACTTC
TRBJ1-2 TRBV6-5 . . CASRSTDKYGYTF TGTGCCAGCAGATCTACCGACAAGTATGGCTACACCTTC
TRBJ1-1 TRBV10-3 . TRBD1 CATHQTGQGGTEAFF TGTGCCACGCACCAAACGGGACAGGGAGGCACTGAAGCTTTCTTT
TRBJ2-1 TRBV29-1 few TRBD1 CSVGWDRYNEQFF TGCAGCGTTGGGTGGGACAGGTACAATGAGCAGTTCTTC
TRBJ2-3 TRBV6-5 once . CASKAGTAGDTQYF TGTGCCAGTAAGGCGGGGACCGCCGGAGATACGCAGTATTTT
TRBJ2-1 TRBV5-1 few TRBD2 CASSSLAGAPAVF TGCGCCAGCAGCTCGTTAGCGGGGGCGCCGGCAGTCTTC
TRBJ1-6 TRBV27 . TRBD1 CASSPGTGRDNSPLHF TGTGCCAGCAGTCCGGGGACAGGGAGGGATAATTCACCCCTCCACTTT
TRBJ1-5 TRBV5-6 . TRBD1 CASSPRTSGQNNQPQHF TGTGCCAGCAGCCCCAGGACCTCGGGACAGAACAATCAGCCCCAGCATTTT
TRBJ2-2 TRBV5-1 many TRBD2 CASSGGRSTGELFF TGCGCCAGCAGCGGCGGGAGATCCACCGGGGAGCTGTTTTTT
TRBJ2-3 TRBV29-1 . . CSVKDRALAYTQYF TGCAGCGTTAAAGATAGAGCCCTCGCTTATACGCAGTATTTT
TRBJ2-7 TRBV6-1 . . CASKSGNSYEQYF TGTGCCAGCAAGTCGGGCAACTCCTACGAGCAGTACTTC
TRBJ1-2 TRBV6-5 . . CASRAGSVNYGYTF TGTGCCAGCAGGGCAGGGTCAGTTAACTATGGCTACACCTTC
TRBJ1-4 TRBV7-9 . TRBD1 CASSSGQGEKLFF TGTGCCAGCAGCTCGGGACAGGGGGAAAAACTGTTTTTT
TRBJ1-2 TRBV7-9 . . CASENNYGYTF TGTGCCAGCGAAAATAACTATGGCTACACCTTC
TRBJ1-5 TRBV4-1 once . CASSQDPRAGNQPQHF TGCGCCAGCAGCCAAGATCCCAGGGCTGGCAATCAGCCCCAGCATTTT
TRBJ1-5 TRBV23-1 . TRBD1 CASSINHRDRGRKANQPQHF TGCGCCAGCAGTATCAATCATCGGGACAGGGGAAGGAAGGCGAATCAGCCCCAGCATTTT
TRBJ2-3 TRBV4-1 . TRBD2 CASSQDRLAELTDTQYF TGCGCCAGCAGCCAAGATCGCCTAGCGGAACTCACAGATACGCAGTATTTT
TRBJ1-1 TRBV6-6 few . CASSGGRVKDTEAFF TGTGCCAGCAGTGGGGGCAGGGTAAAGGACACTGAAGCTTTCTTT
TRBJ1-2 TRBV30 few . CAWSAGLSSGYTF TGTGCCTGGAGTGCAGGCCTTTCCAGTGGCTACACCTTC
TRBJ1-2 TRBV6-6 . . CASSGTASYGYTF TGTGCCAGCAGCGGGACGGCTAGCTATGGCTACACCTTC
TRBJ2-1 TRBV7-8 . TRBD2 CASSLGRVAGVNEQFF TGTGCCAGCAGCTTAGGGCGGGTAGCGGGAGTTAATGAGCAGTTCTTC
TRBJ1-6 TRBV27 . . CASSLVGRALEPLHF TGTGCCAGCAGTTTAGTAGGCAGGGCGTTGGAGCCCCTCCACTTT
TRBJ2-7 TRBV5-1 . TRBD1 CASSSGQGYYEQYF TGCGCCAGCAGCTCAGGACAGGGGTACTACGAGCAGTACTTC
TRBJ2-1 TRBV7-8 . TRBD1 CASSLGQGHIYNEQFF TGTGCCAGCAGCTTGGGACAGGGTCATATCTACAATGAGCAGTTCTTC
TRBJ2-1 TRBV30 few TRBD1 CAWTGQLYNEQFF TGTGCCTGGACGGGACAGCTATACAATGAGCAGTTCTTC
TRBJ1-4 TRBV7-3 . . CASSSGQTTNEKLFF TGTGCCAGCAGCTCAGGACAGACAACTAATGAAAAACTGTTTTTT
TRBJ2-5 TRBV7-6 once TRBD2 CASSFFASGRAVETQYF TGTGCCAGCAGCTTCTTCGCCTCCGGGAGGGCCGTTGAGACCCAGTACTTC
TRBJ2-3 TRBV7-2 . TRBD2 CASSLIGRTDTQYF TGTGCCAGCAGCTTAATCGGGAGGACAGATACGCAGTATTTT
TRBJ2-3 TRBV27 . TRBD1 CASGRDRPSTDTQYF TGTGCCAGCGGACGGGACAGACCAAGCACAGATACGCAGTATTTT